These T cell receptor beta chains were read from a single sample in a study of T cell changes during pregnancy in multiple sclerosis. TCRdb's table, derived via immunoSEQ multiplex PCR, lists solely in-frame clones and lacks some. Of 70,000 to 75,000 clones listed, approximately 90% are singletons. The material sequenced was peripheral blood, taken in the second trimester of pregnancy. These receptors all come from a female donor in good health, enrolled as a control in a pregnancy study. Each CDR3 is given with its conserved first and last residue. The D gene is left open where the match is weak. Only part of the rows carry a size: once, few, many, or a class if the clone is expanded.

abundance	j_gene	len	v_gene	d_gene	CDR3nt	CDR3aa
NA	TRBJ2-7	15	TRBV6-1	TRBD1	TGTGCCAGCATCACCCCCGGGACAGAATACTACGAGCAGTACTTC	CASITPGTEYYEQYF
NA	TRBJ2-5	15	TRBV9	NA	TGTGCCAGCACCGACTTCAGGGGACCGGGGGAGACCCAGTACTTC	CASTDFRGPGETQYF
NA	TRBJ1-5	15	TRBV28	NA	TGTGCCAGCAGTGGGGCGCAGGGCTCAGGGCGGCCCCAGCATTTT	CASSGAQGSGRPQHF
once	TRBJ2-7	16	TRBV15	TRBD2	TGTGCCACCAGCAGAGAAGCGGGGCAGGAGAACTACGAGCAGTACTTC	CATSREAGQENYEQYF
NA	TRBJ1-1	13	TRBV25-1	NA	TGTGCCAGCTCGACAAGCATGAACACTGAAGCTTTCTTT	CASSTSMNTEAFF
NA	TRBJ1-6	14	TRBV6-5	NA	TGTGCCAGCAGTTACGCCGGCGGACGGGAGTCCCTCCACTTT	CASSYAGGRESLHF
NA	TRBJ2-7	16	TRBV5-1	TRBD1	TGCGCCAGCAGCTTGATAGAGTGGGACAGTGCTCGCGAGCAGTACTTC	CASSLIEWDSAREQYF
NA	TRBJ1-2	16	TRBV28	NA	TGTGCCAGCAGTTCCCCCCGGCGGGGGCCGAACTATGGCTACACCTTC	CASSSPRRGPNYGYTF
NA	TRBJ2-7	14	TRBV19	NA	TGTGCCAGTAGTATAGGGAGAGGGCTAAACGAGCAGTACTTC	CASSIGRGLNEQYF
NA	TRBJ1-5	11	TRBV2	NA	TGTGCCAGCAGGGCCCAAGAGCCCCAGCATTTT	CASRAQEPQHF